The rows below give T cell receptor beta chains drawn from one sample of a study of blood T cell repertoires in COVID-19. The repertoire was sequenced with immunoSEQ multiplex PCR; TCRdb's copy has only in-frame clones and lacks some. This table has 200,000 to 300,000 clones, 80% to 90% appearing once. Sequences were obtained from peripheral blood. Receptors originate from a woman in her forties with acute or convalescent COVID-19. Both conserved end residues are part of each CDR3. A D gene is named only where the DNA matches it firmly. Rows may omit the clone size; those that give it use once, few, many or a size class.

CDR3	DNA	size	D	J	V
CASSVTGPQGTNEKLFF	TGTGCCAGTAGTGTGACAGGACCCCAAGGAACTAATGAAAAACTGTTTTTT	NA	NA	TRBJ1-4	TRBV19
CSVEKGASYYGYTF	TGCAGCGTTGAGAAGGGGGCCTCTTACTATGGCTACACCTTC	NA	TRBD1	TRBJ1-2	TRBV29-1
CASSLPRGMGNTIYF	TGTGCCAGCAGCTTACCCCGGGGAATGGGAAACACCATATATTTT	NA	NA	TRBJ1-3	TRBV7-8
CSADRTGGFQGYTF	TGCAGCGCCGACAGGACAGGGGGCTTCCAAGGCTACACCTTC	NA	TRBD1	TRBJ1-2	TRBV29-1
CARGGQGIDYTF	TGTGCCAGGGGAGGACAGGGAATCGACTACACCTTC	once	TRBD1	TRBJ1-2	TRBV12-3/TRBV12-4
CASGLVIGTPSNQPQHF	TGTGCTAGTGGTTTGGTCATAGGGACACCGAGCAATCAGCCCCAGCATTTT	NA	NA	TRBJ1-5	TRBV12-5
CAIRGEYGQGEANYGYTF	TGTGCCATCAGGGGGGAATATGGACAGGGAGAGGCTAACTATGGCTACACCTTC	NA	TRBD1	TRBJ1-2	TRBV10-3
CASSEPRTGDYGYTF	TGTGCCAGCAGTGAACCCCGGACAGGGGACTATGGCTACACCTTC	NA	TRBD1	TRBJ1-2	TRBV6-1
CASSMDREDQPQHF	TGTGCCAGCAGTATGGACAGGGAGGATCAGCCCCAGCATTTT	NA	TRBD1	TRBJ1-5	TRBV6-5
CASSIPGGNEQFF	TGTGCCAGCTCGATCCCAGGGGGCAACGAGCAGTTCTTC	NA	TRBD1	TRBJ2-1	TRBV11-2
CASSPDRSSTDTQYF	TGTGCCAGCAGTCCCGACAGATCTAGCACAGATACGCAGTATTTT	few	NA	TRBJ2-3	TRBV2
CASSLGGHKTDTQYF	TGTGCCAGCAGCTTGGGGGGACATAAGACAGATACGCAGTATTTT	NA	NA	TRBJ2-3	TRBV5-5
CASQGQGGSPLHF	TGTGCCAGCCAGGGACAGGGTGGTTCACCCCTCCACTTT	NA	TRBD1	TRBJ1-6	TRBV6-5
CASSPQGGSYNSPLHF	TGTGCCAGCAGCCCCCAAGGGGGAAGCTATAATTCACCCCTCCACTTT	NA	NA	TRBJ1-6	TRBV11-2
CASSTLRGGTEAFF	TGTGCCAGCAGTACCCTTAGGGGAGGTACTGAAGCTTTCTTT	NA	NA	TRBJ1-1	TRBV6-6
CASRGVEGYNSPLHF	TGCGCCAGCAGGGGAGTGGAGGGCTATAATTCACCCCTCCACTTT	NA	NA	TRBJ1-6	TRBV10-2
CASSLGGTKQETQYF	TGTGCCAGCAGCTTAGGAGGGACAAAACAAGAGACCCAGTACTTC	NA	NA	TRBJ2-5	TRBV7-7
CAVQGFATEAFF	TGTGCCGTACAGGGATTTGCCACTGAAGCTTTCTTT	NA	NA	TRBJ1-1	TRBV6-5
CASSMIRGVNHRGYTF	TGTGCCAGTAGTATGATCCGGGGGGTGAACCATCGTGGCTACACCTTC	NA	NA	TRBJ1-2	TRBV19